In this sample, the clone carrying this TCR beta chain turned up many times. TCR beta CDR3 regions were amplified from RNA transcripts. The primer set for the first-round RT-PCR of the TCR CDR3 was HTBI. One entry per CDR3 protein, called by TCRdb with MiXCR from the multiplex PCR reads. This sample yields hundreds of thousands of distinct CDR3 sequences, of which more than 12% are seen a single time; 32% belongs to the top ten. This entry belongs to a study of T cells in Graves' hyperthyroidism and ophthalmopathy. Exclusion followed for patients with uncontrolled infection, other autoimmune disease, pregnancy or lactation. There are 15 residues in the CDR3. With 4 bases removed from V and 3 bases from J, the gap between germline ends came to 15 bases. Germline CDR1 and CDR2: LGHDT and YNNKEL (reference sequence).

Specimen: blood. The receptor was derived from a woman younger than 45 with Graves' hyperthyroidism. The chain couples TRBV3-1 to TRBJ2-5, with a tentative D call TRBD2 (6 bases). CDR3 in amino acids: CASSLAVIRKETQYF. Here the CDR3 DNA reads TGTGCCAGCAGCCTAGCGGTTATAAGGAAAGAGACCCAGTACTTC.